This TCR beta chain appears in the sequencing data of a study of cytomegalovirus exposure and HLA in healthy donors (dated by TCRdb to 2015 to 2018). About the full investigation: An earlier analysis of roughly 500 of the donors reported 276 Gb of sequence data and some 110 million unique TCR beta sequences obtained from some 170 million T cells. Among 300 to 500 genotyped donors of the cohort, an average of approximately 240,000 unique TCR beta nucleotide sequences was sequenced per donor, of which approximately 18% were non-productive. The study combined high-throughput TCR immunosequencing, statistical association of individual TCRs with disease status, and machine learning to predict cytomegalovirus infection status. The study used immunosequencing to profile the T cell repertoires of approximately 690 subjects and linked those repertoires to cytomegalovirus serostatus. HLA typing covered class I and class II loci at four-digit resolution. Alongside the repertoire data, information on donor age, sex, ethnicity and CMV serostatus was compiled. The number of typed donors differed by locus: roughly 620-640 for A, B, C, DRB1 and DQB1; 500 to 550 for DQA1; fewer than 610 for DPA1; and some 470 for DPB1. An earlier analysis of roughly 600 of the donors used high-throughput TCR beta sequencing to judge whether each TCR beta V gene segment behaved as functional or pseudogenic. The later analysis used no new phenotypic data to find candidate immune exposures, relying instead on TCR beta sequences and their occurrence across donors. A separate validation cohort of about 110 different subjects was used in addition to the approximately 700-subject first cohort. All discovery cohort repertoires had been generated on a single sequencing platform. A handful of DR-DQ haplotypes were handled as single units for association and clustering because linkage in the cohort was strong. An early release covering roughly 640 HLA-typed donors comprised approximately 300 gigabases of sequencing data and around 86 million unique TCR sequences. Genome-wide SNP genotypes for about 65% of the 666 donors were used in a later genetic analysis, which treated that subset as a discovery cohort. Of the roughly 400 genotyped donors, 65% to 90% fell in the genetic ancestry cluster associated with self-reported Caucasian donors. In a later analysis, previously published TCR beta repertoires from several hundred donors were re-analyzed and high-resolution HLA genotyping was added so that TCR occurrence patterns could be studied. The study aimed to test whether signatures of past pathogen exposure could be identified by cataloging public T cell receptors. Study-level results and caveats: Across donors, most TCR sequences were observed very rarely, whereas some public TCRs were present in many individuals. A cluster of highly shared sequence variants was judged likely to represent a technical artifact of the sequencing pipeline. The study gave a list of 150 to 200 TCR beta chains associated with cytomegalovirus. The earlier analysis of 587 of the donors excluded roughly 17 rarely observed V segments, including chromosome 9 orphons, because counts were too low. According to a later analysis, TCR association rates differed among HLA loci, with DRB1 alleles showing the most associated TCRs and HLA-C alleles showing the fewest. Most CMV-associated TCR beta chains appeared to be HLA-restricted in a later analysis, and the HLA associations seemed to be driven largely by CMV exposure. HLA typing was unavailable for some donors at each locus, so association tests used only the typed subset. Immune exposure information for the cohort was limited to CMV serostatus. Sequencing depth was assumed to be roughly uniform across donors in the presence/absence analyses, though that assumption may not hold. According to a later genetic analysis, donors in an Asian-associated ancestry cluster had fewer N-insertions in productive TCRs than the roughly 670-donor mean. In vitro tests confirmed that a few of the cytomegalovirus-associated TCR beta chains recognize cytomegalovirus antigens. According to a later analysis, parvovirus B19, influenza, CMV and Epstein-Barr virus appeared linked to several top co-occurrence clusters. In this cohort, only TCR beta chains were sequenced, and detectable features were limited by the absence of alpha or paired-chain data. A later analysis associated 15,000 or so TCR beta sequences with specific HLA alleles at a false discovery rate of 0.05. In an earlier analysis of some 500 of the donors, most TCR beta V segments appeared in productive rearrangements about 90% or about 30% of the time, broadly matching IMGT annotations. Strong co-occurrence of HLA alleles, especially DR and DQ, made assigning TCR associations to individual alleles difficult. A later genetic analysis associated a missense DCLRE1C variant with V-gene and J-gene trimming of TCR beta chains, and an independent cohort replicated the association. In both the original and validation cohorts, the classifier was reported to diagnose cytomegalovirus status with high specificity and sensitivity. The authors suggested that the approach could potentially be generalized to other disease states and immunological phenotypes. A further reported finding was that TCR beta sequences accurately predicted the HLA-A and HLA-B alleles for most subjects in the first cohort. Some IMGT-functional V segments, including TRBV6-2 and TRBV6-3, could not be told apart with the 87-base-pair reads, so those segments were excluded. In a later analysis, HLA-associated TCR beta chains showed more clonal expansion and lower generation probabilities than non-associated chains that were equally common. Linkage disequilibrium might explain the correlated functional status among segregating V segments, but an unknown experimental factor could not be ruled out.

Reading the germline V gene gives CDR1 SQVTM and CDR2 ANQGSEA. The CDR3 covers 12 residues, taking in both the cysteine and the phenylalanine. Just the 36-base CDR3 DNA is kept, in frame starting at base 1. The trim is 8 bases for V and 5 bases for J, with a gap of 13 bases between the germline ends. Of note for this clone: Its antigen is still unknown. Base qualities are not at hand, and no much larger clone is one base apart.

The cohort comprised some 700 healthy bone marrow donors. At the time of sampling, all cohort members were nominally healthy, though unrecorded immune exposures were likely present. The donor tested CMV seronegative and was one of the 352 seronegative cohort members. Each donor provided a peripheral blood sample, and peripheral blood mononuclear cells were used for TCR beta sequencing. The Qiagen DNeasy Blood Extraction Kit was used to extract genomic DNA from the blood cell samples. Libraries were prepared through the immunoSEQ multiplex PCR assay. For the multiplex PCR, a mixture combining 60 forward primers for TCR Vbeta segments and 13 reverse primers for TCR Jbeta segments was used. Amplification of the CDR3 region of rearranged TCR beta genes was performed with a multiplex PCR assay on genomic DNA. On the Illumina HiSeq System, the amplified TCR beta libraries were sequenced as 87-base-pair reads. Turning to the authors' computational methods: A later analysis counted about 76 million unique TCR beta chains across the 600 to 850 repertoires, and some 11 million of these chains were shared by at least two donors. A nearest-neighbor algorithm error-corrected the raw reads and collapsed the reads into unique sequences, merging closely related sequences to remove PCR and sequencing errors. Alignment of CDR3 sequences to IMGT reference sequences was used to assign V, D and J gene segments. For a sequence to be retained, a match of at least six nucleotides was required to both a V gene segment and a J gene segment. A rearrangement counted as productive if the CDR3 had no stop codons and remained in frame with V and J, and every other rearrangement counted as non-productive. Following IMGT convention, CDR3 was defined as the stretch from the second conserved V-encoded cysteine to the conserved J-encoded phenylalanine. In an earlier analysis of roughly 580 of the donors, sequences lacking an unambiguous match to a single V gene segment were excluded. An earlier analysis of a few hundred of the donors classified V segments as functional when productive rearrangements were above 56.7% and as segregating when the standard deviation between donors was above 5%. A statistical classification framework was built to diagnose cytomegalovirus status from the catalog of TCR beta chain sequences. A later analysis assigned V and J genes by comparing TCR nucleotide sequences with IMGT/GENE-DB human TR gene sequences. The TCRdist pipeline was used in a later analysis to assign CDR3 sequences and most-parsimonious VDJ recombination scenarios. A later analysis defined each TCR beta chain by its CDR3 amino acid sequence plus V-gene family, and excluded reads lacking a unique V-gene family. A later analysis removed several hundred highly shared, low-generation-probability nucleotide sequences to deal with suspected cross-contamination and a sequencing artifact. A later analysis calculated a clonal expansion index for each public chain from normalized within-repertoire ranks of inferred template counts. In a later analysis, generation probabilities were computed with a VDJ recombination model fitted to out-of-frame rearrangements, and the resulting probabilities were checked against IGoR. In a later analysis, TCR-TCR, TCR-HLA and TCR-CMV co-occurrence was scored with hypergeometric tests, and a repertoire-size bias correction was applied to TCR pairs. A later analysis estimated false discovery rates by permuting HLA or CMV assignments 20 times. In a later analysis, co-occurring TCRs were grouped using DBSCAN, with TCRdist sequence similarity added in when clustering inside HLA-allele-positive subsets. Co-occurrence clustering excluded repertoires with fewer than 30,000 or more than 120,000 public chains, plus five with anomalous nucleotide sharing. This immuneACCESS table, as held by TCRdb, lists in-frame sequences with V and J called but not all clones. Of the missing ones, under half trace to an unresolved V gene in checked studies; the others have no known cause. The D gene and trimming were derived from the DNA, and the V and J assignments and clone size from that table. The sample yields approximately 100,000 clones; approximately 74% were counted once. Together, the top ten hold under 2% of the sample.

The sequence was obtained from a woman aged 40 to 50 in good health and CMV-seronegative. The chain employs TRBV29-1 and TRBJ1-5; the D gene is possibly TRBD1, with 6 bases matching. Sequences were obtained from PBMCs. Read as DNA, the sequence is TGCAGCACGGGGGGGGGCGATCAGCCCCAGCATTTT. Translated, this gives CSTGGGDQPQHF.